Shown below are 22 T cell receptor beta chains from a single sample sequenced in a study of Graves' ophthalmopathy and Graves' hyperthyroidism. TCR beta CDR3 amplification used RNA transcripts. An opening RT-PCR round employed HTBI primers and preceded a second-round multiplex PCR. TCRdb analysed the multiplex PCR reads with MiXCR anew, one entry per CDR3 protein. This sample yields over a million distinct CDR3 sequences, of which roughly two fifths are seen a single time; 11% belongs to the top ten. What was sequenced was peripheral blood or thyroid tissue (not recorded which). The source of these receptors is an adult man with Graves' hyperthyroidism.

This clonotype was seen more than once but under ten times. The V gene is TRBV14, the J gene TRBJ2-5; 7 bases line up with TRBD2. Germline V gives CDR1 SGHDN, CDR2 FVKESK. CDR3 size: 14 residues. The CDR3 DNA sequence: TGTGCTCCACAGACTAGCAGGGTGTGGGAGACCCAGTACTTC. Protein product: CAPQTSRVWETQYF.

V and J are TRBV5-5 and TRBJ2-7; TRBD1 matches 11 bases. V trimming: 2 bases; J trimming: 5 bases; junction bases outside the gene matches: 6. The CDR3 extends over 15 amino acids. Looked up from germline, CDR1 is SGHKS and CDR2 is YYEKEE (reference sequence). The CDR3 loop is CASSFVGQGANEQYF. The DNA of the CDR3 is TGTGCCAGCAGCTTCGTTGGACAGGGGGCTAACGAGCAGTACTTC.

The genes are TRBV6-5 and TRBJ1-1, with 7 bases matching TRBD1. The CDR3 contains 14 residues. V lost 0 bases to trimming and J lost 11 bases; unmatched junction nucleotides: 9. CDR1 and CDR2 from the germline V gene are MNHEY and SVGAGI. The CDR3 here is CASSYSPTGAGAFF. The CDR3 nucleotides are TGTGCCAGCAGTTACTCGCCTACAGGGGCCGGGGCTTTCTTT.

This chain joins TRBV5-8 and TRBJ1-6; no clear D. Germline CDR1 SGHTS, CDR2 YDEGEE. V was cut by 1 base and J by 8 bases, with 10 bases left in between. This CDR3 comprises 14 residues. In DNA, the CDR3 is TGTGCCAGCAGCTTGCGTCAGGACCATTCACCCCTCCACTTT. Translation: CASSLRQDHSPLHF.

This clonotype appeared once. This chain uses TRBV24-1 with TRBJ2-1; no clear D gene. CDR3 length equals 12 residues. In germline, CDR1 is KGHDR, CDR2 SFDVKD. V was cut by 2 bases and J by 6 bases, with 4 bases left in between. CDR3: CATSDSGNEQFF. The CDR3 DNA is TGTGCCACCAGTGATTCAGGCAATGAGCAGTTCTTC.

In its sample, this clonotype was seen many times. The chain recombines TRBV7-9 with TRBJ1-5, with D perhaps TRBD1 (5 bases). The V end was cut by 1 base, the J end by 5 bases, with 12 bases between. CDR1 and CDR2 from the germline V gene are SEHNR and FQNEAQ (reference sequence). This CDR3 region has 15 residues. CDR3 residues: CASSLGGRLDQPQHF. The DNA for the CDR3 is TGTGCCAGCAGCTTAGGGGGGAGACTGGATCAGCCCCAGCATTTT.

This chain joins TRBV10-2 and TRBJ1-1; 9 positions agree with TRBD1. The CDR3 loop spans 13 amino acids. V was pared by 2 bases and J by 7 bases, with 2 bases of the junction left unmatched. Germline V gene lookup returns CDR1 WSHSY and CDR2 SAAADI. CDR3 in amino acids: CASSETGGFEAFF. CDR3 in DNA: TGCGCCAGCAGTGAGACAGGGGGCTTTGAAGCTTTCTTT.

This clonotype was seen repeatedly, ten times or more. This chain joins TRBV6-6 and TRBJ2-1; D not certain. The CDR3 covers 13 residues. CDR1 is MNHNY, CDR2 SVGAGI, per germline (reference sequence). The ends were cut back, 7 bases at V and 1 base at J, with 8 bases in the middle. The CDR3 loop reads CASTLQSYNEQFF. CDR3 nucleotide sequence: TGTGCCAGCACCTTACAATCCTACAATGAGCAGTTCTTC.

This clonotype occurred a few times. The chain links TRBV6-5 to TRBJ1-5; possible D gene TRBD1, 5 bases. Germline V gene lookup returns CDR1 MNHEY and CDR2 SVGAGI. The CDR3 spans 15 residues. V lost 5 bases to trimming and J lost 6 bases, with 17 bases between them. Here the CDR3 DNA reads TGTGCCAGCAGTCGAGGGACGGTCCTGGGTCAGCCCCAGCATTTT. This codes for CASSRGTVLGQPQHF.

This clonotype was counted at least ten times. This chain links TRBV5-1 with TRBJ2-7, with D possibly called TRBD1 or TRBD2 (5 bases each). Trimming took off 4 bases at V and 6 bases at J, with 17 bases between the two ends. Germline assignment: CDR1 SGHRS and CDR2 YFSETQ. The CDR3 is made up of 14 amino acids. CDR3 nucleotides: TGCGCCAGCAGCCACGGGACCGCCATGGGCGAGCAGTACTTC. Amino acid sequence: CASSHGTAMGEQYF.

This clonotype was counted a few times. J is TRBJ1-1 and V is TRBV27, with D uncertain. This CDR3 contains 11 residues. The V and J ends lost 8 bases and 5 bases respectively, with 9 bases between them. From germline, CDR1 is MNHEY and CDR2 SMNVEV (reference sequence). The DNA of the CDR3 is TGTGCCAGCCCCCGGGAGACTGAAGCTTTCTTT. Its translation is CASPRETEAFF.

This clonotype has a count of ten or more. One end of the junction varies from germline; a read error may be responsible. This chain joins TRBV6-7 and TRBJ2-7; D is ambiguous. TRBV6-7 qualifies as an ORF whose function is uncertain. This CDR3 contains 9 residues. The DNA for the CDR3 is TGTGCCAGCACTTACGAGCAGTACTTC. This gives the protein CASTYEQYF.

This clonotype was seen at least ten times. V gene TRBV9 combines with J gene TRBJ2-5, with D tentatively TRBD2 (6 bases). Between the trimmed V and J ends, which lost 0 bases and 2 bases, there was a span of 11 bases. The CDR3 extends over 15 amino acids. Germline lookup yields CDR1 SGDLS and CDR2 YYNGEE. CDR3 residues: CASSVGLEGQETQYF. DNA for the CDR3: TGTGCCAGCAGCGTAGGACTAGAGGGGCAAGAGACCCAGTACTTC.

This clonotype was seen ten or more times. The J gene is TRBJ1-6, the V gene TRBV27; no firm D call. The CDR3 covers 12 residues. CDR1 MNHEY and CDR2 SMNVEV come from the germline V gene (reference sequence). V dropped 7 bases and J dropped 8 bases, with 9 bases sitting between them. CDR3 sequence reads: CASKSEHSPLHF. CDR3 nucleotides: TGTGCCAGCAAGTCGGAACATTCACCCCTCCACTTT.

This clonotype was seen just once. This chain links TRBV25-1 with TRBJ1-1; D is possibly TRBD1 (5 bases). V dropped 6 bases and J dropped 1 base, with 12 bases sitting between them. The CDR3 contains 14 residues. Germline V lookup: CDR1 MGHDK, CDR2 SYGVNS. The CDR3 DNA follows: TGTGCCAGCAGCTCGGGACCAGCGAACACTGAAGCTTTCTTT. It is translated as CASSSGPANTEAFF.

This rearrangement joins TRBV7-9 to TRBJ2-7, with a possible D match to TRBD1 (5 bases). Per germline, CDR1 SEHNR and CDR2 FQNEAQ (reference sequence). V was cut by 0 bases and J by 3 bases, with 33 bases left in between. The length of the CDR3 is 22 residues. The CDR3 DNA reads as TGTGCCAGCAGCTTAGCTTCGCCAAAACGAGGCTATGGGGATAGGGGTCGCTACGAGCAGTACTTC. It specifies CASSLASPKRGYGDRGRYEQYF.

This clonotype was observed a single time. This chain uses TRBV10-2 with TRBJ2-5; TRBD1 agrees at 12 bases. This CDR3 has 18 residues. CDR1 is WSHSY and CDR2 is SAAADI in the germline V gene. The V gene end was trimmed by 6 bases and the J gene end by 1 base; junction bases not matched to a gene: 12. The CDR3 reads CASSARDRGPWAQETQYF. Written as DNA, the CDR3 is TGCGCCAGCAGCGCCCGGGACAGGGGGCCCTGGGCCCAAGAGACCCAGTACTTC.

The chain couples TRBV10-3 to TRBJ2-7; TRBD1 is a possible D gene (6 bases). Germline CDR1 reads ENHRY; CDR2 reads SYGVKD. V was shortened by 10 bases and J by 7 bases, with 20 bases between the two germline ends. The CDR3 extends over 13 amino acids. The CDR3 DNA sequence: TGTGCCAGCAGCACGACAGGTATTGGGGAGCAGTACTTC. It specifies CASSTTGIGEQYF.

The chain couples TRBV10-3 to TRBJ2-5; TRBD1 matches at 7 bases. Germline V CDR1 and CDR2: ENHRY, SYGVKD. CDR3 size: 16 residues. The V segment lost 5 bases and the J segment 5 bases; nucleotides outside the gene matches: 14. The CDR3 sequence: CAISPQGSGTVETQYF. CDR3 in DNA: TGTGCCATCAGTCCACAGGGGAGTGGTACGGTTGAGACCCAGTACTTC.

The gene calls are TRBV7-9 and TRBJ2-7; TRBD2 agrees at 8 bases. After removal of 3 bases from V and 1 base from J, the junction contained 8 bases not matched to a gene. Per germline, CDR1 SEHNR and CDR2 FQNEAQ (reference sequence). CDR3 size: 16 residues. The CDR3 region is CASSFYGRAWSYEQYF. The CDR3 DNA sequence: TGTGCCAGCAGCTTTTACGGGAGGGCATGGTCCTACGAGCAGTACTTC. The variable domain in full, with the rest retrieved from reference TRBV7-9 and TRBJ2-7, is DTGVSQNPRHKITKRGQNVTFRCDPISEHNRLYWYRQTLGQGPEFLTYFQNEAQLEKSRLLSDRFSAERPKGSFSTLEIQRTEQGDSAMYLCASSFYGRAWSYEQYFGPGTRLTVT.

In regard to this clonotype: A read error may be the cause here, since a much bigger clone is one base away. The V gene is TRBV7-2, the J gene TRBJ1-3; TRBD1 matches 9 bases. CDR1 is SGHTA, CDR2 FQGNSA, per germline. CDR3 size: 15 residues. CDR3 protein: CAGSSPGQGVNTIYF. DNA for the CDR3: TGTGCCGGCAGTTCTCCGGGACAGGGAGTAAACACCATATATTTT.

About this clonotype: Without the conserved terminal phenylalanine or tryptophan, this CDR3 likely stems from a read error. Because the CDR3's place on the DNA is in doubt, the DNA is left out and the CDR3 is given as listed by TCRdb. The chain has TRBV15 and TRBJ1-2. The CDR3 has 10 residues if both end residues are counted. Germline V CDR1 and CDR2: LNHNV, YYDKDF (reference sequence). This chain's CDR3 is CATSSDSRTS.